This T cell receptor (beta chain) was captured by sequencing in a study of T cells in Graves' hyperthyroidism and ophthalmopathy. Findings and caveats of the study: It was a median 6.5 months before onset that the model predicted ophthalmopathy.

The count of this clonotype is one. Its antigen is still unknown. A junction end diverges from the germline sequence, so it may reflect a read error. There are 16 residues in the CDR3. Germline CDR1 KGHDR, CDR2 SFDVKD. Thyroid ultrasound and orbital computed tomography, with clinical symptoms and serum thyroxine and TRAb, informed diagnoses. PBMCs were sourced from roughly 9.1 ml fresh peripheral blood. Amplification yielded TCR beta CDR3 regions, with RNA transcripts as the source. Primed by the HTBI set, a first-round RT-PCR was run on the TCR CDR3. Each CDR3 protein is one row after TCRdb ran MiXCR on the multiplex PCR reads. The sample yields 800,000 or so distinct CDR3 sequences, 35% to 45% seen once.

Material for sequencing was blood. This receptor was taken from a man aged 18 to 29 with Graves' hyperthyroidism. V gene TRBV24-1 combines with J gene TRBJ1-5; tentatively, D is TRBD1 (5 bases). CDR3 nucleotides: TGTGCCAGCAGTTACGAGGGAGGGGTCCCTTATCAGCCCCAGCATTTT. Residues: CASSYEGGVPYQPQHF.